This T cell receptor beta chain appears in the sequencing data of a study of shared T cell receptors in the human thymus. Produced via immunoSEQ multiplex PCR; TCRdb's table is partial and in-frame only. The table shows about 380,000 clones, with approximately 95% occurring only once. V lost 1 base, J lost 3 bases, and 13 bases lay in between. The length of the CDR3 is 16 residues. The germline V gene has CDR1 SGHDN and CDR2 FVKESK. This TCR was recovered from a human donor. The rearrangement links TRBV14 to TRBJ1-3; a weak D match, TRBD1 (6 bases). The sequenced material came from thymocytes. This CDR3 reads CASSQAAGAGGNTIYF. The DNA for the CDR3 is TGTGCCAGCAGCCAAGCTGCAGGGGCTGGTGGAAACACCATATATTTT.